The rows below give T cell receptor beta chains drawn from one sample of a study of naive and memory T cell subsets. A single record per CDR3 protein comes from TCRdb applying MiXCR to the UMI-ligation and nested PCR reads. Counted here are over 20,000 distinct CDR3 sequences, around 10% occurring once; the ten biggest clones make up 15% to 20%. Sequencing was done on a sample of central memory CD8+ T cells from blood. These TCRs come from a human donor in good health. The CDR3 runs from the conserved cysteine through the conserved F or W. Each record gives: clone size, V gene, J gene, D gene, CDR3 DNA, CDR3 protein. A D gene is named only where the DNA matches it firmly. The listing skips clone size in some rows; elsewhere it reads once, few, many or a size class.

-,TRBV6-5,TRBJ2-2,-,TGTGCCAGCAGTTTAGGGGTGCGAGTCACCGGGGAGCTGTTTTTT,CASSLGVRVTGELFF
few,TRBV20-1,TRBJ2-2,TRBD2,TGCAGTGCCAGAGCGGGACTACGGAACACCGGGGAGCTGTTTTTT,CSARAGLRNTGELFF
-,TRBV4-1,TRBJ2-1,TRBD1,TGCGCCAGCAGCCTTTCGGGACAGGGGGGGAACAATGAGCAGTTCTTC,CASSLSGQGGNNEQFF
many,TRBV11-2,TRBJ2-1,-,TGTGCCAGCAGCTTAGGTTTTGGTTCCTCCAACAATGAGCAGTTCTTC,CASSLGFGSSNNEQFF
many,TRBV20-1,TRBJ2-5,TRBD2,TGCAGTGCTAGAGATCCGGGGCGGGAGATGGAGACCCAGTACTTC,CSARDPGREMETQYF
-,TRBV6-2/TRBV6-3,TRBJ2-6,-,TGTGCCAGCACTCCCCGAGGGGGTGCCGGGGCCAACGTCCTGACTTTC,CASTPRGGAGANVLTF
-,TRBV6-5,TRBJ2-1,TRBD2,TGTGCCAGCAGTTCTCCGGGACTAGCGGGAGACACCTCCTACAATGAGCAGTTCTTC,CASSSPGLAGDTSYNEQFF
many,TRBV9,TRBJ2-5,-,TGTGCCAGCAGCTTACACGAACAGGGAATACAAGAGACCCAGTACTTC,CASSLHEQGIQETQYF
few,TRBV28,TRBJ2-6,TRBD2,TGTGCCAGCAGTTCCCAGCTCGGGACTAGACCATCTGGGGCCAACGTCCTGACTTTC,CASSSQLGTRPSGANVLTF
-,TRBV12-3/TRBV12-4,TRBJ2-2,TRBD2,TGTGCCAGCAGCCGCGCCTTTGAGCTAGCGGGAGACGGCGGGACCGGGGAGCTGTTTTTT,CASSRAFELAGDGGTGELFF
few,TRBV12-3/TRBV12-4,TRBJ1-2,TRBD1,TGTGCCAGCAGCCCCTCAGGACAGGGGGCGGCTGGCTACACCTTC,CASSPSGQGAAGYTF
few,TRBV20-1,TRBJ2-7,-,TGCAGTGCTAGGACGAGCGGAACCTACGAGCAGTACTTC,CSARTSGTYEQYF
many,TRBV20-1,TRBJ2-5,-,TGCAGTGTTGGGACCCAGTACTTC,CSVGTQYF
many,TRBV10-2,TRBJ2-5,TRBD2,TGCGCCAGCAAAAAGGGACTAGCGATGACGGAGACCCAGTACTTC,CASKKGLAMTETQYF
-,TRBV12-3/TRBV12-4,TRBJ1-1,-,TGTGCCAGCAGGCAGGGTCTGAACACTGAAGCTTTCTTT,CASRQGLNTEAFF
-,TRBV7-2,TRBJ2-1,TRBD2,TGTGCCAGCAGTCCCGAACTCAGGCTAGCGGGAGATCCTTTCACTGAGCAGTTCTTC,CASSPELRLAGDPFTEQFF